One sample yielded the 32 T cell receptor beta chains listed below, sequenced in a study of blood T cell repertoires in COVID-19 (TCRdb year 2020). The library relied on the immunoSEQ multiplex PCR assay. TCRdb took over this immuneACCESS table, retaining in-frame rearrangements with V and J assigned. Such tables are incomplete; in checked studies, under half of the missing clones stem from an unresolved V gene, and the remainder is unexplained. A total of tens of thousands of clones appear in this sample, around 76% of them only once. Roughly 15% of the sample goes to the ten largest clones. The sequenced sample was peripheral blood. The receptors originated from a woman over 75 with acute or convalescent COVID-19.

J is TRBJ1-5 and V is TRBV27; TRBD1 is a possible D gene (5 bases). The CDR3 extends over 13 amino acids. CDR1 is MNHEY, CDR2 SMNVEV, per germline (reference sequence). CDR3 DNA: TGTGCGACCCGGGGCGGGGTCGGTCAGCCCCAGCATTTT. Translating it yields CATRGGVGQPQHF.

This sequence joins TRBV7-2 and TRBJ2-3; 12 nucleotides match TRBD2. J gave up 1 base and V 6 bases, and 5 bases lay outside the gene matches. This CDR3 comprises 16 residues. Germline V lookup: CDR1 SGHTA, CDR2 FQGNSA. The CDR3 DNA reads TGTGCCAGCAGTTCTAGCGGGGGGGGAGGCACAGATACGCAGTATTTT. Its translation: CASSSSGGGGTDTQYF.

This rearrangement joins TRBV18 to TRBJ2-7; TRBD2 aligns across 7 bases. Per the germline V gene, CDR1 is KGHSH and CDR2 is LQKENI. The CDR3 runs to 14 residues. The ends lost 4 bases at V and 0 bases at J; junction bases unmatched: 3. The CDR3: CASSQSGVSYEQYF. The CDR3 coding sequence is TGTGCCAGCTCACAGAGCGGGGTCTCCTACGAGCAGTACTTC.

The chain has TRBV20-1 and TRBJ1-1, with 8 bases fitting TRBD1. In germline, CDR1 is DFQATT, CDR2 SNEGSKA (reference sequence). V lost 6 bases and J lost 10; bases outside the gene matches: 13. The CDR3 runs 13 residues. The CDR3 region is CSASPGTGSGAFF. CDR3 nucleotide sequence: TGCAGTGCCAGTCCCGGGACAGGATCAGGAGCTTTCTTT.

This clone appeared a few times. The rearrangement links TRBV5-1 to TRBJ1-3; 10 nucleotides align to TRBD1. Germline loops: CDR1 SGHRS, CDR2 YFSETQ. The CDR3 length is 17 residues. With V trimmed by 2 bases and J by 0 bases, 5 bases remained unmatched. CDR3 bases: TGCGCCAGCAGCTTAGTGACAGGGGGCCTCTCTGGAAACACCATATATTTT. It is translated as CASSLVTGGLSGNTIYF.

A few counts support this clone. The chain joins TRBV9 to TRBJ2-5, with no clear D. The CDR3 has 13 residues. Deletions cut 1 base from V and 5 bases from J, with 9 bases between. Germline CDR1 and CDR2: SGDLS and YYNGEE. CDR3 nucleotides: TGTGCCAGCAGCGTACATGCCGAGGAGACCCAGTACTTC. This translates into CASSVHAEETQYF.

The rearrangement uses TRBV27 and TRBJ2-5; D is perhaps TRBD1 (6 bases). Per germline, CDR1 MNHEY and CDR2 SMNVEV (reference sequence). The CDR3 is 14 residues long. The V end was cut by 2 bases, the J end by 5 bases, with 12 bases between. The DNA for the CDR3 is TGTGCCAGCAGTTTAATGGGGGCTGGGGAGACCCAGTACTTC. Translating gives CASSLMGAGETQYF.

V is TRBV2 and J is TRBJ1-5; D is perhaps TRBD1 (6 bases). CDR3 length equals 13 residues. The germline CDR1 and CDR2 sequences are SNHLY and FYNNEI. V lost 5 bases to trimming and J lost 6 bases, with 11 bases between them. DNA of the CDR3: TGTGCCAGCAGTTCCAGGGGAAGTCAGCCCCAGCATTTT. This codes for CASSSRGSQPQHF.

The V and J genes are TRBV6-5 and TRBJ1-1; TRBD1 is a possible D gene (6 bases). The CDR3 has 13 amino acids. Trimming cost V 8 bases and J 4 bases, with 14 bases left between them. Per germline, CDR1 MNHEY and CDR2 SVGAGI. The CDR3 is CASEFTGPTEAFF. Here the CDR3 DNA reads TGTGCCAGCGAATTCACAGGGCCCACTGAAGCTTTCTTT.

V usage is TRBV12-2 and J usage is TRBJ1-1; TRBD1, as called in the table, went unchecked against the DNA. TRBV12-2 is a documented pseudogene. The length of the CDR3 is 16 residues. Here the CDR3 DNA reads TGTGCAAGTCGCTTAGAGGACAGGGAAGGTAACACTGAAGCTTTCTTT. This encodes CASRLEDREGNTEAFF.

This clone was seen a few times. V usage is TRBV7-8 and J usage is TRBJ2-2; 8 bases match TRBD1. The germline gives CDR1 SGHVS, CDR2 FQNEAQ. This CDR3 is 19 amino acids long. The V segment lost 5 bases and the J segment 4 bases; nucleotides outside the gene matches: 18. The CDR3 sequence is CASSPGGARQGIITGELFF. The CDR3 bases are TGTGCCAGCAGCCCTGGCGGGGCTAGACAGGGGATAATCACCGGGGAGCTGTTTTTT.

The CDR3 loop reads CASSLAEAFKIPEAFF. The CDR3 DNA reads as TGTGCCAGCAGCTTAGCTGAGGCGTTTAAGATCCCTGAAGCTTTCTTT. The rearrangement links TRBV7-2 to TRBJ1-1; no clear D. The germline CDR1 and CDR2 sequences are SGHTA and FQGNSA. The V gene lost 0 bases and the J gene lost 6 bases, with 17 bases spanning the gap. The CDR3 has 16 amino acids.

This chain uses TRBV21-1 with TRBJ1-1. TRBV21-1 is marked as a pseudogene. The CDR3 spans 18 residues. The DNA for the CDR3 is TGTGCCAGCAGCAAGCGCGGGGGAGGGGGTGGAAGGGACACTGAAGCTTTCTTT. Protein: CASSKRGGGGGRDTEAFF.

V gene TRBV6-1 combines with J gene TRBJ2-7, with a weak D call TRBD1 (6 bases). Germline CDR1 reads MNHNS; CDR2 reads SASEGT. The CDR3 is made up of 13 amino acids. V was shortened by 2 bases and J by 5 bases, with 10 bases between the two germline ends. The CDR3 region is CASSEYRDHEQYF. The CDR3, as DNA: TGTGCCAGCAGTGAATACAGGGACCACGAGCAGTACTTC.

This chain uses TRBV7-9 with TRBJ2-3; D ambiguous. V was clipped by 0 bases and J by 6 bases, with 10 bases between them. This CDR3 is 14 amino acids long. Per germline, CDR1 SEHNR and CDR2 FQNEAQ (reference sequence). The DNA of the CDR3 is TGTGCCAGCAGCTTAGCGCGGTTCGGTGATACGCAGTATTTT. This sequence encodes CASSLARFGDTQYF.

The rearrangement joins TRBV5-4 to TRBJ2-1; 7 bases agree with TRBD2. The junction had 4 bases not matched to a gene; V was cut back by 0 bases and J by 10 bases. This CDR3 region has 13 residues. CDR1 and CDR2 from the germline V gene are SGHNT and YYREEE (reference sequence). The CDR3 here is CASSLGLTSEQFF. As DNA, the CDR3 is TGTGCCAGCAGCTTGGGCCTGACTAGCGAGCAGTTCTTC.

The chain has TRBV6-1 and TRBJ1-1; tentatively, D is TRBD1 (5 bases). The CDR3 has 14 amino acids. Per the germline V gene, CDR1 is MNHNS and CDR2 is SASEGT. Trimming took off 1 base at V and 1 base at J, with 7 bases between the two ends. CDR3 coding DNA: TGTGCCAGCAGTGAAGGGGGGGGGAACACTGAAGCTTTCTTT. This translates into CASSEGGGNTEAFF.

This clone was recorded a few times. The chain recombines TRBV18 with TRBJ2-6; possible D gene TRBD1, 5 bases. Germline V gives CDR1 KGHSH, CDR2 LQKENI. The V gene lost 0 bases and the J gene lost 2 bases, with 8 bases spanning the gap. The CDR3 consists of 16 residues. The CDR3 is CASSPPARAGANVLTF. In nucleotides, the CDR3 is TGTGCCAGCTCACCACCGGCCAGGGCTGGGGCCAACGTCCTGACTTTC.

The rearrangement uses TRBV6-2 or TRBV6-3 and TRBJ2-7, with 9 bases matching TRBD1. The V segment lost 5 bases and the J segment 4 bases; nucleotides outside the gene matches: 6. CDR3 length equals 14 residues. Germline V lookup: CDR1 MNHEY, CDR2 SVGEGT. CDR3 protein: CASSRPGQGYEQYF. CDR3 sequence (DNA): TGTGCCAGCAGTAGACCGGGACAGGGTTACGAGCAGTACTTC.

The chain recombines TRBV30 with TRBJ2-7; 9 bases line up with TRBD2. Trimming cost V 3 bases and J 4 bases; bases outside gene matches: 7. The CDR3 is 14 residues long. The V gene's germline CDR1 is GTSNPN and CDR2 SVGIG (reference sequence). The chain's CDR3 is CAWRYAGGRYEQYF. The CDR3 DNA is TGTGCCTGGAGGTACGCGGGAGGGAGGTACGAGCAGTACTTC.

The CDR3 spells CASSLVRDRIRNEQFF. CDR3 bases: TGTGCCAGCAGCTTAGTCCGGGACAGAATCCGCAATGAGCAGTTCTTC. The chain uses TRBV7-8 and TRBJ2-1, with 7 bases lining up with TRBD1. Looked up from germline, CDR1 is SGHVS and CDR2 is FQNEAQ. This CDR3 is built from 16 residues. Germline trimming cut 1 base from V and 6 bases from J; bases unmatched to any gene: 9.

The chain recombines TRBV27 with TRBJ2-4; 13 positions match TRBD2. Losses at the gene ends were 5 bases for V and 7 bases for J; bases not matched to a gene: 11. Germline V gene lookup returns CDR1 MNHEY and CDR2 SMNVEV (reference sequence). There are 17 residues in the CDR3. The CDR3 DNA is TGTGCCAGCAGTCTAACTAGCGGGAGGGCCTTATTCAACATTCAGTACTTC. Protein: CASSLTSGRALFNIQYF.

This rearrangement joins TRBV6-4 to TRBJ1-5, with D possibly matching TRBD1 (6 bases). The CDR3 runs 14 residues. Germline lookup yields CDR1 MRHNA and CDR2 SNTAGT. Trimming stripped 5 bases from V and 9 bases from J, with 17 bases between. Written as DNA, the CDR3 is TGTGCCAGCAGTCGGAACAGGGCCAGCGGGCCCCAGCATTTT. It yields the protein CASSRNRASGPQHF.

CDR3 region: CASSFGGPSTDTQYF. CDR3 DNA: TGTGCCAGCAGCTTTGGAGGACCCAGCACAGATACGCAGTATTTT. The V call is TRBV5-4, the J call TRBJ2-3, with D maybe TRBD2 (5 bases). The V gene's germline CDR1 is SGHNT and CDR2 YYREEE (reference sequence). V gave up 2 bases and J gave up 0 bases, with 10 bases separating them. The CDR3 totals 15 residues.

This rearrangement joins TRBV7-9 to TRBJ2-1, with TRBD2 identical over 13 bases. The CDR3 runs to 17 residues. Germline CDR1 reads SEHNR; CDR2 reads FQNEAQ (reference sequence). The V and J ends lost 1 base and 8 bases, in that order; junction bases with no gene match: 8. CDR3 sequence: CASSLGVGTSGEYEQFF. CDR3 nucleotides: TGTGCCAGCAGCTTAGGGGTAGGGACTAGCGGGGAGTATGAGCAGTTCTTC.

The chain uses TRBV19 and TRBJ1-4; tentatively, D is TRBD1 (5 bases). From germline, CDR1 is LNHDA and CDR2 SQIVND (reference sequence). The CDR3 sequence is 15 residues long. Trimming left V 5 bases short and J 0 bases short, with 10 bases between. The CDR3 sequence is CASSLRGATNEKLFF. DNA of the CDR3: TGTGCCAGTAGTCTCCGGGGGGCAACTAATGAAAAACTGTTTTTT.

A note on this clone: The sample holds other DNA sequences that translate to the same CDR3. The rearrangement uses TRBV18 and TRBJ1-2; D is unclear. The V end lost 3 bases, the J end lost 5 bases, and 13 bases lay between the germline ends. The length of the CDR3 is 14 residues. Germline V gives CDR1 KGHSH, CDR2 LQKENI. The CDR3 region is CASSPDGEVYGYTF. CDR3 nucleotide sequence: TGTGCCAGCTCACCCGACGGGGAGGTTTATGGCTACACCTTC.

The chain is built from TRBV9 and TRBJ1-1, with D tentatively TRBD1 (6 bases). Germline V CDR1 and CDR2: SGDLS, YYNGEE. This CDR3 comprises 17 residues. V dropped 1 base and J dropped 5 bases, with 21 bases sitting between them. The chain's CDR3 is CASSVREVRGARTEAFF. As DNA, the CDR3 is TGTGCCAGCAGCGTACGGGAGGTGCGGGGGGCGAGGACTGAAGCTTTCTTT.

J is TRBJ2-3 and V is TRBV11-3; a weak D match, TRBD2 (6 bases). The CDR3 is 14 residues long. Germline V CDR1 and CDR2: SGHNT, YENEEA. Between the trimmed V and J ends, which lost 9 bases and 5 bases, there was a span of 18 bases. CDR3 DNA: TGTGCCAGTGGCTACGGGACTTCGGGAGATACGCAGTATTTT. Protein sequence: CASGYGTSGDTQYF. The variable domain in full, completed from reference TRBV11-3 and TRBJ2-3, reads EAGVVQSPRYKIIEKKQPVAFWCNPISGHNTLYWYLQNLGQGPELLIRYENEEAVDDSQLPKDRFSAERLKGVDSTLKIQPAELGDSAVYLCASGYGTSGDTQYFGPGTRLTVL.

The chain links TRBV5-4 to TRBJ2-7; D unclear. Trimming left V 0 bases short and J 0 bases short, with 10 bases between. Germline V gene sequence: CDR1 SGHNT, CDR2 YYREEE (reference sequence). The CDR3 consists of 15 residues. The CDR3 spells CASSLAMVSSYEQYF. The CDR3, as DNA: TGTGCCAGCAGCTTGGCAATGGTTAGCTCCTACGAGCAGTACTTC. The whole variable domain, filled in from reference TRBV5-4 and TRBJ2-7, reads ETGVTQSPTHLIKTRGQQVTLRCSSQSGHNTVSWYQQALGQGPQFIFQYYREEENGRGNFPPRFSGLQFPNYSSELNVNALELDDSALYLCASSLAMVSSYEQYFGPGTRLTVT.

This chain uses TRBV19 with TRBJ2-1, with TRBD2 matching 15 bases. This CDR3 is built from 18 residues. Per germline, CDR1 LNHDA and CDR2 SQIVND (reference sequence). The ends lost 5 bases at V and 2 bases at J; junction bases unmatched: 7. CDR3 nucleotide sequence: TGTGCCAGTAGTTGGCGGACTAGCGGGAGGGCCGCCTACAATGAGCAGTTCTTC. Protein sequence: CASSWRTSGRAAYNEQFF.

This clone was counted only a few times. CDR3 in amino acids: CASSIRTGSTDTQYF. CDR3 DNA: TGCGCCAGCAGCATCCGGACAGGGTCGACAGATACGCAGTATTTT. The chain joins TRBV5-1 to TRBJ2-3; 8 bases match TRBD1. V gave up 4 bases and J gave up 3 bases; unmatched junction bases: 7. CDR3 size: 15 residues. Germline-derived CDR1 and CDR2 are SGHRS and YFSETQ.